This T cell receptor beta chain was obtained from a study of shared clonotypes between healthy human individuals. About the study: The plates for each donor numbered three CD4 naive, three CD4 memory, two CD8 naive and one CD8 memory. Study-level findings and limits: Inspection by rarefaction showed sorted-subset sequencing to be incomplete despite large depth.

TCRdb keeps only in-frame clones here, not all; method: immunoSEQ multiplex PCR. The sample has about 1.5 million clones, approximately 98% seen once. This clone was found once. Antigen specificity is unknown. Trimming removed 5 bases from V and 4 bases from J; junction bases left unmatched: 3. The CDR3 has 13 residues. Germline V gene data show CDR1 as SGHNT and CDR2 as YENEEA. Donors had no recently reported acute infections or vaccinations and were HIV-negative. This receptor was obtained from a man aged 30 to 45 in good health. Source material: naive CD4+ T cells sorted from blood. Sample subset: CD45RA+ positively selected. This sequence joins TRBV11-3 and TRBJ2-5, with TRBD2 matching over 8 bases. CDR3 nucleotide sequence: TGTGCCAGCAGCCGTCGGGGGGGAGAGACCCAGTACTTC. It specifies CASSRRGGETQYF.